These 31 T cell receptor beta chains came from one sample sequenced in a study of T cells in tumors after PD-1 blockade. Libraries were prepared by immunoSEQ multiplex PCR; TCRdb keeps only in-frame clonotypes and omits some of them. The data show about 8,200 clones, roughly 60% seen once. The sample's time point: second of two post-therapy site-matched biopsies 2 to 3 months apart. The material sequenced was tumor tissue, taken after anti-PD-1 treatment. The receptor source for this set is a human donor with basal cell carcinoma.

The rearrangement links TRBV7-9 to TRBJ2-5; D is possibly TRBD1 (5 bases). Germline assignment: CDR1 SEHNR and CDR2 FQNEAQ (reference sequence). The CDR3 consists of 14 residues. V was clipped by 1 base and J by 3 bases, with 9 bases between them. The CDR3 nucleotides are TGTGCCAGCAGCTTAGGGTTCAGGGAAGAGACCCAGTACTTC. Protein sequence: CASSLGFREETQYF.

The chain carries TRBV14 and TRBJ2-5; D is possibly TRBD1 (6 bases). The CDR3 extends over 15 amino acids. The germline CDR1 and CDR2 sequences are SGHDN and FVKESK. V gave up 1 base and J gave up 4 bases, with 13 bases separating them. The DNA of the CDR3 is TGTGCCAGCAGCCAAGCACAGGGTCGGGGAGAGACCCAGTACTTC. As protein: CASSQAQGRGETQYF.

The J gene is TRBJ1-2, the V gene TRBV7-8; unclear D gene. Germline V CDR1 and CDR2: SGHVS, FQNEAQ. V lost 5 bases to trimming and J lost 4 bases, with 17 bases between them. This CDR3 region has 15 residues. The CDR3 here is CASSPVERPFYGYTF. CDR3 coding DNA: TGTGCCAGCAGCCCAGTCGAGAGGCCCTTCTATGGCTACACCTTC.

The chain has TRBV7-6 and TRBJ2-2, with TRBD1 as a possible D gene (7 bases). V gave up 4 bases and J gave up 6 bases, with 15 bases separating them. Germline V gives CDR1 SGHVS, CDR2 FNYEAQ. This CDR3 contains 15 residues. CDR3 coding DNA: TGTGCCAGCAGCTCGGAGGGGGCCAAGGCCGGGGAGCTGTTTTTT. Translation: CASSSEGAKAGELFF.

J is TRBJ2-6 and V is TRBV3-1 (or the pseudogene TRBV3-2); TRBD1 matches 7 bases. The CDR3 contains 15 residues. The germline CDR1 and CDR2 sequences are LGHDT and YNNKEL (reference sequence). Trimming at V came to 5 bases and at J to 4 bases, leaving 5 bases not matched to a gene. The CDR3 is CASSSTGVGANVLTF. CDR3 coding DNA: TGTGCCAGCAGCTCAACAGGGGTCGGGGCCAACGTCCTGACTTTC.

CDR3 DNA: TGTGCCAGCAGCCTATCGGGACAGGGCCTTTGGGACGAGCAGTACTTC. Its protein product is CASSLSGQGLWDEQYF. The J gene is TRBJ2-7, the V gene TRBV7-9, with 9 nucleotides matching TRBD1. V shed 5 bases and J 5 bases; nucleotides not matched to a gene: 13. The CDR3 has 16 residues. The germline gives CDR1 SEHNR, CDR2 FQNEAQ (reference sequence).

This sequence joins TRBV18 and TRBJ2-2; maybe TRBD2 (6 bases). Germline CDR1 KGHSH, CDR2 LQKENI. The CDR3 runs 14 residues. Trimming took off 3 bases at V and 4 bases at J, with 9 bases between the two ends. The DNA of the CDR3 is TGTGCCAGCTCACCCGGGACTTTCACCGGGGAGCTGTTTTTT. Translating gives CASSPGTFTGELFF.

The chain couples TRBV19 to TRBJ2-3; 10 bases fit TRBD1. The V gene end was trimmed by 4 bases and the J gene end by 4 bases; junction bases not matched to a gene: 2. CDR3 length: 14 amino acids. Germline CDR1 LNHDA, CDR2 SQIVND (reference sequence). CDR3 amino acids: CASSTGQGADTQYF. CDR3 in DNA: TGTGCCAGTAGTACAGGACAGGGGGCAGATACGCAGTATTTT.

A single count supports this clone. In nucleotides, the CDR3 is TGTGCCAGCAGTTACGGGGCAGGGACTGGAAACACCATATATTTT. Translated: CASSYGAGTGNTIYF. This chain links TRBV6-5 with TRBJ1-3; a weak D match, TRBD1 (5 bases). CDR1 and CDR2 (germline): MNHEY, SVGAGI. This CDR3 has 15 amino acids. The V and J ends lost 2 bases and 2 bases respectively, with 10 bases between them.

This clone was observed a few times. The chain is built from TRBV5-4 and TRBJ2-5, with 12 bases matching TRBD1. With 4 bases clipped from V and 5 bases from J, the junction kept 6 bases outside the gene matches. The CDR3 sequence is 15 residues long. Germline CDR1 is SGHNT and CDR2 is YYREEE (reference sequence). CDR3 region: CASSARDRGRETQYF. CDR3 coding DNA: TGTGCCAGCAGCGCCCGGGACAGGGGGCGGGAGACCCAGTACTTC.

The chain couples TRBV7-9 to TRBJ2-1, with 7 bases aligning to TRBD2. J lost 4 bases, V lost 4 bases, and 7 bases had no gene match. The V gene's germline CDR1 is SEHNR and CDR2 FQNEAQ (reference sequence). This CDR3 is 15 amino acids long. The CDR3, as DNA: TGTGCCAGCAGCTCAGGCCTAGCGGAATACAATGAGCAGTTCTTC. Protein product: CASSSGLAEYNEQFF.

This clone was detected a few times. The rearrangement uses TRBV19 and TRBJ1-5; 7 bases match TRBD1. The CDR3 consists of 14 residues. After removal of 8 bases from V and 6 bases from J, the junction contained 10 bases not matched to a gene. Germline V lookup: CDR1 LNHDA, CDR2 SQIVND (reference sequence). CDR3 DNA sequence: TGTGCCAGTCGGGGACAGTCGAGGGGTCAGCCCCAGCATTTT. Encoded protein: CASRGQSRGQPQHF.

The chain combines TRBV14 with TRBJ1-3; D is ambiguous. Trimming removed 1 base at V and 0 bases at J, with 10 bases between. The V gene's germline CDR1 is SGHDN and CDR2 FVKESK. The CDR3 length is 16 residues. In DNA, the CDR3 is TGTGCCAGCAGCCAAGGATGGCGGAGCTCTGGAAACACCATATATTTT. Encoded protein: CASSQGWRSSGNTIYF.

The CDR3: CATSVDSVGQTIYF. The CDR3 region has the DNA TGTGCCACCAGCGTGGACAGTGTGGGGCAAACCATATATTTT. The V gene is TRBV15, the J gene TRBJ1-3; possibly TRBD1 for D (6 bases). Germline assignment: CDR1 LNHNV and CDR2 YYDKDF (reference sequence). Between the trimmed V and J ends, which lost 5 bases and 10 bases, there was a span of 18 bases. This CDR3 spans 14 amino acids.

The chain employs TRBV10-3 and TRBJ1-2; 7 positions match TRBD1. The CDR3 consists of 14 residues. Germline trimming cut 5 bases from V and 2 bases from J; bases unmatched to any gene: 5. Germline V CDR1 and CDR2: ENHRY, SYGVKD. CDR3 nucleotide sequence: TGTGCCATCAGTATAGGGACAGAAAACTATGGCTACACCTTC. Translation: CAISIGTENYGYTF.

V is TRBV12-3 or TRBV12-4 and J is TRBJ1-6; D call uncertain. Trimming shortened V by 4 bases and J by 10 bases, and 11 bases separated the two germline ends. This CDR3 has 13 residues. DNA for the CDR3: TGTGCCAGCAGTTCCGCTAGAGTATCACCCCTCCACTTT. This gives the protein CASSSARVSPLHF.

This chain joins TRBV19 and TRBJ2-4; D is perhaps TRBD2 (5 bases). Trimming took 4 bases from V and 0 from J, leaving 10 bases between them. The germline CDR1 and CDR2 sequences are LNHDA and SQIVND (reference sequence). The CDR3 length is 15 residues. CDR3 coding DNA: TGTGCCAGTAGTAGGGGAGCGGTAGCCAAAAACATTCAGTACTTC. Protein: CASSRGAVAKNIQYF.

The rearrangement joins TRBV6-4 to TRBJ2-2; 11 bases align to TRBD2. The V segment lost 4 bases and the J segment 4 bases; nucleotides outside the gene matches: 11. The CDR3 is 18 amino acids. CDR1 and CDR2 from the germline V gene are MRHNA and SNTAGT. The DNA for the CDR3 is TGTGCCAGCAGTGTCCCCGGGGGTAGCGGGGGGGCCACCGGGGAGCTGTTTTTT. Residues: CASSVPGGSGGATGELFF.

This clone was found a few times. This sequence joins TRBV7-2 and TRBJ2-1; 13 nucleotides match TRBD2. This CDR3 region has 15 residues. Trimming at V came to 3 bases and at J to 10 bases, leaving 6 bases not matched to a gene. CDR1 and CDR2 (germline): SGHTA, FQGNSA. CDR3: CASSLGLAGTAEQFF. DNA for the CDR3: TGTGCCAGCAGCTTGGGACTAGCGGGGACCGCCGAGCAGTTCTTC.

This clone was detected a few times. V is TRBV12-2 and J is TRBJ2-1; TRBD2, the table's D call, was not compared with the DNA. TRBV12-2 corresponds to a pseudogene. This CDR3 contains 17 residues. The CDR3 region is CASRSGPLAGGLDEQFF. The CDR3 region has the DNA TGTGCAAGTCGCTCAGGACCGCTGGCGGGGGGTCTCGATGAGCAGTTCTTC.

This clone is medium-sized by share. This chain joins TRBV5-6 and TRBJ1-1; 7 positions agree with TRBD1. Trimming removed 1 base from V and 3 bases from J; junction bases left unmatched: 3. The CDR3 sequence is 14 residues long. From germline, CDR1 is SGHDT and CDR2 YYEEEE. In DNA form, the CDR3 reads TGTGCCAGCAGCTTGTTCAGGGGGTACACTGAAGCTTTCTTT. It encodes CASSLFRGYTEAFF.

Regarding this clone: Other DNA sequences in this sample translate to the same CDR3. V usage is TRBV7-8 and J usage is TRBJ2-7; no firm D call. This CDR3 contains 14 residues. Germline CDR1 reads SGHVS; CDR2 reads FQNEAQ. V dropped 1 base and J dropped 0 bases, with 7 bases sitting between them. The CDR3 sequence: CASSLVRSSYEQYF. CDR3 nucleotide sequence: TGTGCCAGCAGCTTAGTCAGGAGCTCCTACGAGCAGTACTTC.

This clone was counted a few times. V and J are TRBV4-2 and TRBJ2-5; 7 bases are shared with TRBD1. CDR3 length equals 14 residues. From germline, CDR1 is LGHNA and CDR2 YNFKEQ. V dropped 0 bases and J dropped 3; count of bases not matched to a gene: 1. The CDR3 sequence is CASSQEGTEETQYF. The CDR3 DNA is TGTGCCAGCAGCCAAGAAGGGACAGAAGAGACCCAGTACTTC.

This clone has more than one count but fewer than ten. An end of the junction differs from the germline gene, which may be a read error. Here the CDR3 DNA reads TGTGCCAGCAGTCAAGCGGGGGTAACCGGGGAGCTGTTTTTT. Its translation is CASSQAGVTGELFF. The chain carries TRBV6-1 and TRBJ2-2; TRBD2 aligns across 8 bases. CDR3 length equals 14 residues. From germline, CDR1 is MNHNS and CDR2 SASEGT.

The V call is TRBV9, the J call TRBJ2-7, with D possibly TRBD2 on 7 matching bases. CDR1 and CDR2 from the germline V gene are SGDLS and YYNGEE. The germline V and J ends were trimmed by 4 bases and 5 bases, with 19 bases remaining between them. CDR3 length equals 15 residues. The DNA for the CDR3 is TGTGCCAGCAGCCCCACTGGGGGGGCGCGGCACGAGCAGTACTTC. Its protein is CASSPTGGARHEQYF.

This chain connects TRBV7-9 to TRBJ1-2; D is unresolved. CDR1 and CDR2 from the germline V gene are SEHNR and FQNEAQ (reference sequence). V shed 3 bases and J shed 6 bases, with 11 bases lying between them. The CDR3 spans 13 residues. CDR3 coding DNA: TGTGCCAGCAGCTTTGACGGGTCTAATGGCTACACCTTC. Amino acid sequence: CASSFDGSNGYTF.

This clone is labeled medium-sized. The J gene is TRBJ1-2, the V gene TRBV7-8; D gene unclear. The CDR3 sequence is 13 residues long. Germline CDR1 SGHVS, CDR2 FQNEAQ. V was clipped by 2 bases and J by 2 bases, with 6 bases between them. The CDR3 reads CASSLNGNYGYTF. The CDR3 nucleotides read TGTGCCAGCAGCTTAAATGGGAACTATGGCTACACCTTC.

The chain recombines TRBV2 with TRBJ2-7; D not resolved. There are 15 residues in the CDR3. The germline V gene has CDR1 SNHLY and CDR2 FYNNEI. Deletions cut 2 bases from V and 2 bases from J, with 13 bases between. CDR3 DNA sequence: TGTGCCAGCAGTGAACTGGGGAAGTGGCCCTACGAGCAGTACTTC. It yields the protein CASSELGKWPYEQYF.

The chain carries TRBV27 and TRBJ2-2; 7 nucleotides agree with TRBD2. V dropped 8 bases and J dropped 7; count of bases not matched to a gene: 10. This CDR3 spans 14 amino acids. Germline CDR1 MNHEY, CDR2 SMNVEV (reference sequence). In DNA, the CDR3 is TGTGCCAGCCGCCGTCTGGGGGGGGGCGGGGAGCTGTTTTTT. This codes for CASRRLGGGGELFF.

The CDR3 DNA is TGTGCCAGCAGCGTAGGAGGGGCCCACTACAATGAGCAGTTCTTC. Translation: CASSVGGAHYNEQFF. V and J are TRBV9 and TRBJ2-1, with D perhaps TRBD1 or TRBD2 (5 bases each). The CDR3 is 15 amino acids. Deletions cut 0 bases from V and 3 bases from J, with 10 bases between. The germline V gene encodes CDR1 SGDLS and CDR2 YYNGEE.

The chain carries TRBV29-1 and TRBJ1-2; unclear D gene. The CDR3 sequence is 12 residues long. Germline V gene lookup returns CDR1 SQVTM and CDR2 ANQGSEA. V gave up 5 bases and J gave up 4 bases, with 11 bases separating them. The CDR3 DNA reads TGCAGCGTTCGGGAGGGCTTCTATGGCTACACCTTC. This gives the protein CSVREGFYGYTF.